This T cell receptor (beta chain) was retrieved from a study of blood T cell repertoires in COVID-19. V gave up 3 bases and J gave up 7 bases, with 10 bases separating them. CDR3 length equals 13 residues. Germline V lookup: CDR1 KGHSH, CDR2 LQKENI. Some clones are missing from TCRdb's copy, which holds only in-frame ones; the method was immunoSEQ multiplex PCR. The data hold 200,000 or so clones, with roughly 80% observed a single time. Sequenced input: peripheral blood. V and J are TRBV18 and TRBJ1-5; the D is unclear. This TCR was recovered from a woman at least 80 years old with COVID-19, enrolled during active disease. The CDR3 loop is CASSPGSSQPQHF. The CDR3 DNA is TGTGCCAGCTCACCTGGGAGTAGCCAGCCCCAGCATTTT.